This TCR beta chain was recovered during a study of blood T cell repertoires in COVID-19. Study-wide background: Acute and convalescent COVID-19 specimens originated in the United States, Italy and Spain. The cDNA or gDNA used as material had been derived from T cells, B-cell-depleted T cells, or PBMCs.

This CDR3 spans 15 amino acids. The germline V and J ends were trimmed by 9 bases and 0 bases, with 14 bases remaining between them. Germline V lookup: CDR1 MNHEY, CDR2 SMNVEV (reference sequence). Method: immunoSEQ multiplex PCR; TCRdb's copy keeps in-frame clones and lacks some. The sample includes around 220,000 clones, roughly nine tenths seen only once; the top ten take roughly 10%. Seattle's enrolled individuals joined amid active infection and were then monitored longitudinally. The chain couples TRBV27 to TRBJ1-4; TRBD1 might be the D (6 bases). The origin of this receptor is a woman between 50 and 59 years old with COVID-19, enrolled during active disease. Sequencing used peripheral blood. CDR3 in amino acids: CASTRQAATNEKLFF. The CDR3 DNA follows: TGTGCCAGTACTAGACAGGCAGCAACTAATGAAAAACTGTTTTTT.